Listed below are T cell receptor beta chains from one sample, sequenced in a study of shared clonotypes between healthy human individuals. Measured with immunoSEQ multiplex PCR; TCRdb has only the in-frame clones, and not every one. In the table there are 2,100,000 or so clones, almost 96% of which are singletons. The sample comprised naive CD4+ T cells sorted from blood. Source of these receptors: a man between 18 and 35 years old in good health. Each CDR3 is given with its conserved first and last residue. The order of the fields is V gene, J gene, CDR3 protein.

TRBV7-2,TRBJ2-7,CASSQGWGSSSYEQYF
TRBV2,TRBJ1-6,CASSEASKSPLHF
TRBV5-1,TRBJ2-2,CASSLPSGTGELFF
TRBV18,TRBJ1-5,CASSPKGNQPQHF
TRBV18,TRBJ1-1,CASSPGGRLNTEAFF
TRBV5-4,TRBJ2-7,CASSLSRGLSLDEQYF
TRBV7-9,TRBJ2-5,CASSLSYQETQYF
TRBV5-1,TRBJ1-1,CASNNREATEAFF
TRBV2,TRBJ2-5,CATADGYQETQYF
TRBV5-1,TRBJ1-1,CASSLTGGAGTEAFF
TRBV19,TRBJ1-3,CASSILGTSSGNTIYF
TRBV12-5,TRBJ1-1,CASGSAGLNTEAFF
TRBV5-1,TRBJ1-1,CASSPPGQENTEAFF
TRBV5-1,TRBJ2-2,CASSLDRGHTGELFF
TRBV18,TRBJ1-3,CASSPDRTSGNTIYF
TRBV28,TRBJ1-2,CATERGGINGYTF
TRBV18,TRBJ2-7,CASSPQGASYEQYF
TRBV30,TRBJ2-2,CAWRPGDRGPGELFF
TRBV7-2,TRBJ2-7,CASSLEGGNEQYF
TRBV7-2,TRBJ1-6,CASSFSPLRVLPNSPLHF
TRBV11-2,TRBJ2-7,CASSLVYSGAHF
TRBV10-2,TRBJ1-1,CASSGQMNTEAFF
TRBV9,TRBJ1-2,CASSVGEQNYGYTF
TRBV2,TRBJ2-3,CASGGTSRTDTQYF
TRBV7-2,TRBJ1-5,CASSLVLGQPQHF
TRBV19,TRBJ1-5,CASRTQGVGSNQPQHF
TRBV5-1,TRBJ2-2,CASSVTGLDGELFF
TRBV7-2,TRBJ2-7,CASSPSIVGEQYF
TRBV10-3,TRBJ1-6,CAISEGTGVRSPLHF
TRBV10-3,TRBJ2-3,CAISHLAGATPTDTQYF
TRBV4-3,TRBJ1-6,CASSQIRGDSSNSPLHF
TRBV6-1,TRBJ2-3,CASRNGLVDTQYF
TRBV7-9,TRBJ1-6,CASSPSPRDRDSPLHF
TRBV5-6,TRBJ2-2,CASSLGGGVLNTGELFF
TRBV7-9,TRBJ1-2,CASSLALGGNLDGYTF
TRBV19,TRBJ1-5,CASSIVQGAFRQPQHF
TRBV5-1,TRBJ1-2,CASIPTLDTRYNYGYTF
TRBV18,TRBJ2-3,CASSPMGPPDTQYF
TRBV19,TRBJ2-7,CASSGGGGRSSYEQYF
TRBV27,TRBJ2-7,CATRTVRSSYEQYF
TRBV10-3,TRBJ1-1,CAIRGQTMNTEAFF
TRBV10-3,TRBJ2-7,CAISEQDVYEQYF
TRBV30,TRBJ2-3,CAWVLGVTGTDTQYF
TRBV6-6,TRBJ1-3,CASSYSTAGNTIYF
TRBV7-2,TRBJ1-2,CASSIRDRGFNYGYTF
TRBV20-1,TRBJ2-1,CSAELMEQFF
TRBV14,TRBJ1-2,CASSYTRQGGNYGYTF
TRBV20-1,TRBJ2-7,CSAIQGNEQYF
TRBV10-2,TRBJ2-7,CASSVLGQGTYEQYF